Each of the 29 T cell receptor beta chains below was sequenced from the same sample in a study of T-cell reconstitution after alpha-beta-depleted transplantation in children. TCRbeta library preparation incorporated unique molecular identifiers. MiXCR, run by TCRdb on the PCR reads, gives a single entry per CDR3 protein. The top ten clones hold 2% to 3% of a sample with around 370,000 distinct CDR3 sequences, approximately 10% of them seen once. Material: PBMCs from the stem cell graft donor, obtained from the stem cell graft. These receptors were taken from a human donor who donated a stem cell graft to a child with acute lymphoblastic leukemia.

This clonotype was counted ten times or more. This chain uses TRBV13 with TRBJ2-1; no clear D. Germline CDR1 reads PRHDT; CDR2 reads FYEKMQ (reference sequence). The CDR3 runs 13 residues. V was clipped by 2 bases and J by 9 bases, with 11 bases between them. Here the CDR3 reads CASSLLASGEQFF. Here the CDR3 DNA reads TGTGCCAGCAGCTTATTAGCATCGGGTGAGCAGTTCTTC.

This chain links TRBV20-1 with TRBJ1-1; possibly TRBD1 for D (5 bases). Trimming shortened V by 2 bases and J by 2 bases, and 15 bases separated the two germline ends. The V gene's germline CDR1 is DFQATT and CDR2 SNEGSKA (reference sequence). The CDR3 sequence is 15 residues long. The CDR3 sequence is CSARKDKPRNTEAFF. The CDR3 DNA follows: TGCAGTGCTAGAAAGGACAAGCCGCGCAACACTGAAGCTTTCTTT.

This clonotype showed up just a few times. V is TRBV4-2 and J is TRBJ2-2, with TRBD1 matching 8 bases. Germline CDR1 reads LGHNA; CDR2 reads YNFKEQ. The J segment lost 4 bases and the V segment lost 0 bases, leaving 13 bases of the junction unmatched. CDR3 length: 19 residues. CDR3 residues: CASSQDSLFQGAGTGELFF. DNA for the CDR3: TGTGCCAGCAGCCAAGATTCCCTCTTCCAGGGGGCGGGCACCGGGGAGCTGTTTTTT.

The CDR3, as DNA: TGTGCCAGCAGTCGCCCGGGACAGGGGAAGGAGACCCAGTACTTC. This gives the protein CASSRPGQGKETQYF. This chain joins TRBV6-1 and TRBJ2-5, with 10 bases aligning to TRBD1. With V trimmed by 5 bases and J by 5 bases, 8 bases remained unmatched. The CDR3 consists of 15 residues. Per germline, CDR1 MNHNS and CDR2 SASEGT.

The rearrangement joins TRBV3-1 to TRBJ1-5, with D uncertain. The CDR3 totals 14 residues. Germline V gene sequence: CDR1 LGHDT, CDR2 YNNKEL (reference sequence). V lost 5 bases to trimming and J lost 6 bases, with 14 bases between them. CDR3 bases: TGTGCCAGCAGCGCGGCGAGTCAAGGTCAGCCCCAGCATTTT. Its translation is CASSAASQGQPQHF.

This clonotype was recorded at least ten times. The chain joins TRBV7-9 to TRBJ2-5; D perhaps matches TRBD2 (5 bases). V lost 4 bases, J lost 0 bases, and 18 bases lay in between. This CDR3 is built from 17 residues. Germline V gene sequence: CDR1 SEHNR, CDR2 FQNEAQ (reference sequence). CDR3 bases: TGTGCCAGCAGCTCCACTAGGGCGGTCCAGTACCAAGAGACCCAGTACTTC. The encoded protein is CASSSTRAVQYQETQYF.

The chain joins TRBV5-6 to TRBJ1-6, with D unclear. The CDR3 runs to 12 residues. From germline, CDR1 is SGHDT and CDR2 YYEEEE. V gave up 4 bases and J gave up 10 bases, with 9 bases separating them. DNA of the CDR3: TGTGCCAGCAGCCCACATGGGTCACCCCTCCACTTT. This translates into CASSPHGSPLHF. The entire variable domain, with the rest obtained from reference TRBV5-6 and TRBJ1-6, is as follows: DAGVTQSPTHLIKTRGQQVTLRCSPKSGHDTVSWYQQALGQGPQFIFQYYEEEERQRGNFPDRFSGHQFPNYSSELNVNALLLGDSALYLCASSPHGSPLHFGNGTRLTVT.

In its sample, this clonotype was seen a few times. The chain links TRBV4-3 to TRBJ2-1; possibly TRBD1 or TRBD2 for D (6 bases each). The V gene's germline CDR1 is LGHNA and CDR2 YSLEER. The ends were cut back, 4 bases at V and 6 bases at J, with 13 bases in the middle. CDR3 length equals 14 residues. CDR3 coding DNA: TGCGCCAGCAGCCGGGGGGCCCCTGGCAATGAGCAGTTCTTC. Translating it yields CASSRGAPGNEQFF.

This clonotype was seen many times. The rearrangement joins TRBV20-1 to TRBJ2-1, with 13 bases identical to TRBD2. From germline, CDR1 is DFQATT and CDR2 SNEGSKA (reference sequence). With V trimmed by 6 bases and J by 3 bases, 2 bases remained unmatched. This CDR3 spans 14 amino acids. DNA of the CDR3: TGCAGTGCAACTAGCGGGAGGGTCTACAATGAGCAGTTCTTC. Translation: CSATSGRVYNEQFF.

The genes are TRBV6-5 and TRBJ2-7, with D possibly matching TRBD1 (6 bases). Germline V CDR1 and CDR2: MNHEY, SVGAGI. The CDR3 totals 15 residues. Trimming pared 2 bases from V and 3 bases from J, leaving 14 bases between. In DNA form, the CDR3 reads TGTGCCAGCAGTTACGGGGACATCTCCCTCTACGAGCAGTACTTC. This encodes CASSYGDISLYEQYF.

This clonotype has just a few counts. CDR3 residues: CAINRGGAYEQYF. The CDR3 nucleotides read TGTGCCATCAATCGAGGGGGGGCCTACGAGCAGTACTTC. This chain uses TRBV10-3 with TRBJ2-7, with a tentative D call TRBD2 (7 bases). The V and J ends lost 7 bases and 2 bases respectively, with 12 bases between them. In germline, CDR1 is ENHRY, CDR2 SYGVKD. The CDR3 runs to 13 residues.

V and J are TRBV5-1 and TRBJ2-1, with D hard to call. The germline V and J ends were trimmed by 6 bases and 0 bases, with 10 bases remaining between them. The CDR3 is 14 amino acids. Germline V CDR1 and CDR2: SGHRS, YFSETQ. CDR3 sequence: CASNIHNSYNEQFF. In DNA form, the CDR3 reads TGCGCCAGCAACATACATAACTCCTACAATGAGCAGTTCTTC.

This clonotype has a handful of counts. This sequence joins TRBV12-3 or TRBV12-4 and TRBJ2-3, with 7 nucleotides matching TRBD1. CDR3 length: 14 residues. The V segment lost 7 bases and the J segment 5 bases; nucleotides outside the gene matches: 9. DNA of the CDR3: TGTGCCAGCACCCATGAGGGGGCGGGAGATACGCAGTATTTT. Protein: CASTHEGAGDTQYF.

This clonotype occurred a few times. The CDR3 DNA is TGCGCCAGCAGCTTGGTCGGCAGGAACACAGATACGCAGTATTTT. This translates into CASSLVGRNTDTQYF. The chain links TRBV5-1 to TRBJ2-3; no definite D call. This CDR3 contains 15 residues. CDR1 SGHRS and CDR2 YFSETQ come from the germline V gene. V was pared by 0 bases and J by 2 bases, with 10 bases between.

V usage is TRBV20-1 and J usage is TRBJ2-7; D is possibly TRBD1 or TRBD2 (5 bases each). Germline CDR1 reads DFQATT; CDR2 reads SNEGSKA (reference sequence). V lost 5 bases and J 3 bases, leaving 20 bases between the germline ends. There are 15 residues in the CDR3. The CDR3 protein is CSALTPGPESYEQYF. The CDR3 DNA reads TGCAGTGCTCTCACCCCGGGACCGGAAAGCTACGAGCAGTACTTC.

This rearrangement joins TRBV5-1 to TRBJ2-6; 12 nucleotides agree with TRBD2. Germline CDR1 and CDR2: SGHRS and YFSETQ. V was clipped by 2 bases and J by 0 bases; unmatched bases: 12. The CDR3 has 21 residues. The CDR3 DNA follows: TGCGCCAGCAGCTTCTGGCGTATGACTAGCGGGGGCCGCTCTGGGGCCAACGTCCTGACTTTC. Amino acids: CASSFWRMTSGGRSGANVLTF. The full variable domain, with the rest looked up from reference TRBV5-1 and TRBJ2-6, is KAGVTQTPRYLIKTRGQQVTLSCSPISGHRSVSWYQQTPGQGLQFLFEYFSETQRNKGNFPGRFSGRQFSNSRSEMNVSTLELGDSALYLCASSFWRMTSGGRSGANVLTFGAGSRLTVL.

In its sample, this clonotype was seen a few times. This chain links TRBV9 with TRBJ2-7; TRBD2 matches at 9 bases. There are 16 residues in the CDR3. Trimming removed 4 bases from V and 2 bases from J; junction bases left unmatched: 10. From germline, CDR1 is SGDLS and CDR2 YYNGEE. CDR3 bases: TGTGCCAGCAGCCCAACTCCGGGACTAGCCACCTACGAGCAGTACTTC. Protein sequence: CASSPTPGLATYEQYF.

This clonotype was found many times. The chain recombines TRBV5-1 with TRBJ2-1; no definite D call. This CDR3 is built from 15 residues. The ends were cut back, 3 bases at V and 4 bases at J, with 14 bases in the middle. The germline CDR1 and CDR2 sequences are SGHRS and YFSETQ. CDR3: CASSSRPKGYNEQFF. The DNA of the CDR3 is TGCGCCAGCAGCTCTAGACCCAAGGGATACAATGAGCAGTTCTTC. The variable domain in full, completed from reference TRBV5-1 and TRBJ2-1, reads KAGVTQTPRYLIKTRGQQVTLSCSPISGHRSVSWYQQTPGQGLQFLFEYFSETQRNKGNFPGRFSGRQFSNSRSEMNVSTLELGDSALYLCASSSRPKGYNEQFFGPGTRLTVL.

The V and J genes are TRBV7-2 and TRBJ1-2; 7 bases are shared with TRBD1. The CDR3 runs 13 residues. V was pared by 2 bases and J by 6 bases, with 3 bases of the junction left unmatched. Germline CDR1 is SGHTA and CDR2 is FQGNSA. This CDR3 is CASSLNRGDGYTF. The DNA for the CDR3 is TGTGCCAGCAGCTTAAACAGGGGCGATGGCTACACCTTC.

This rearrangement joins TRBV7-8 to TRBJ2-1; possible D gene TRBD2, 6 bases. Per germline, CDR1 SGHVS and CDR2 FQNEAQ. The ends were cut back, 7 bases at V and 5 bases at J, with 18 bases in the middle. This CDR3 has 15 residues. Here the CDR3 reads CASTPAGQQNNEQFF. CDR3 in DNA: TGTGCCAGCACACCCGCGGGGCAGCAAAACAATGAGCAGTTCTTC.

DNA of the CDR3: TGCAGCGTTGAAGTTGGTGAGACCCAGTACTTC. Its protein product is CSVEVGETQYF. This chain uses TRBV29-1 with TRBJ2-5; D ambiguous. CDR3 length: 11 residues. V was cut by 1 base and J by 5 bases, with 5 bases left in between. Per germline, CDR1 SQVTM and CDR2 ANQGSEA.

The chain combines TRBV11-2 with TRBJ2-1, with 11 nucleotides matching TRBD2. Unmatched junction bases numbered 10, after V lost 5 bases and J lost 4 bases. The CDR3 consists of 17 residues. Per the germline V gene, CDR1 is SGHAT and CDR2 is FQNNGV. This CDR3 reads CASSPARASGRYNEQFF. The CDR3 nucleotides are TGTGCCAGCAGCCCTGCGAGGGCTAGCGGGAGGTACAATGAGCAGTTCTTC.

This clonotype turned up a few times. The chain is built from TRBV4-1 and TRBJ2-7; D is ambiguous. Germline V gene data show CDR1 as MGHRA and CDR2 as YSYEKL. The CDR3 contains 14 residues. Trimming removed 2 bases from V and 1 base from J, with 9 bases in between. The DNA for the CDR3 is TGCGCCAGCAGCCAACTCTCGACTTCCTACGAGCAGTACTTC. It codes for CASSQLSTSYEQYF.

This clonotype was seen only a few times. The V and J genes are TRBV7-8 and TRBJ2-5, with D perhaps TRBD1 (6 bases). The CDR3 is 14 amino acids. V was trimmed by 1 base and J by 7 bases, leaving 13 bases between them. In germline, CDR1 is SGHVS, CDR2 FQNEAQ. The CDR3 coding sequence is TGTGCCAGCAGCTTAGGGCAGGGGCGGTCGACCCAGTACTTC. Its protein product is CASSLGQGRSTQYF. The whole variable domain, remainder taken from reference TRBV7-8 and TRBJ2-5, is GAGVSQSPRYKVAKRGQDVALRCDPISGHVSLFWYQQALGQGPEFLTYFQNEAQLDKSGLPSDRFFAERPEGSVSTLKIQRTQQEDSAVYLCASSLGQGRSTQYFGPGTRLLVL.

This chain connects TRBV29-1 to TRBJ2-3; D possibly uses TRBD1 or TRBD2 (5 bases each). V lost 1 base and J 1 base, leaving 6 bases between the germline ends. This CDR3 has 13 residues. Looked up from germline, CDR1 is SQVTM and CDR2 is ANQGSEA. The CDR3 DNA reads TGCAGCGTTGAAGTGGGGGGCACAGATACGCAGTATTTT. It translates to CSVEVGGTDTQYF.

This clonotype was seen repeatedly, ten times or more. The chain is built from TRBV2 and TRBJ2-7; D is perhaps TRBD1 (6 bases). Trimming took off 4 bases at V and 1 base at J, with 11 bases between the two ends. This CDR3 is 14 amino acids long. Looked up from germline, CDR1 is SNHLY and CDR2 is FYNNEI. The CDR3 sequence: CASSVGTLSYEQYF. The CDR3 region has the DNA TGTGCCAGCAGTGTGGGGACATTATCCTACGAGCAGTACTTC. The full variable domain, completed using reference TRBV2 and TRBJ2-7, is EPEVTQTPSHQVTQMGQEVILRCVPISNHLYFYWYRQILGQKVEFLVSFYNNEISEKSEIFDDQFSVERPDGSNFTLKIRSTKLEDSAMYFCASSVGTLSYEQYFGPGTRLTVT.

The chain combines TRBV18 with TRBJ2-1; possible D gene TRBD1, 6 bases. The CDR3 length is 15 residues. V was clipped by 3 bases and J by 5 bases, with 14 bases between them. Germline CDR1 and CDR2: KGHSH and LQKENI. The CDR3 coding sequence is TGTGCCAGCTCACCTCAACAGGGTCAGAACAATGAGCAGTTCTTC. This encodes CASSPQQGQNNEQFF.

Comments on this clonotype: Its ends do not fully match the called genes, so a read error is possible. The gene calls are TRBV20-1 and TRBJ2-7, with TRBD1 matching 7 bases. The germline V gene has CDR1 DFQATT and CDR2 SNEGSKA (reference sequence). This CDR3 comprises 14 residues. CDR3 loop: CSARGAGTVYEQCF. The CDR3 region has the DNA TGCAGTGCTAGAGGGGCCGGGACAGTTTACGAGCAGTGCTTC.

In its sample, this clonotype was seen a few times. The chain links TRBV5-1 to TRBJ2-3; D perhaps matches TRBD1 (6 bases). Trimming pared 2 bases from V and 3 bases from J, leaving 13 bases between. The CDR3 sequence is 15 residues long. Germline lookup yields CDR1 SGHRS and CDR2 YFSETQ. CDR3: CASSLQGLWTDTQYF. The CDR3 region has the DNA TGCGCCAGCAGCTTACAGGGTCTATGGACAGATACGCAGTATTTT.